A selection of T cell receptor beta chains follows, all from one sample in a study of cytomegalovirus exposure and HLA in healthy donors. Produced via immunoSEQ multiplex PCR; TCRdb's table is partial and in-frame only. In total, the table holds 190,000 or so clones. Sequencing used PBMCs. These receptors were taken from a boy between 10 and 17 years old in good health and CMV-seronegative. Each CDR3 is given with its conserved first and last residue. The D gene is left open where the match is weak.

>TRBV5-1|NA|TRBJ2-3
CASSLAQGDTQYF
TGCGCCAGCAGCTTGGCCCAGGGAGATACGCAGTATTTT
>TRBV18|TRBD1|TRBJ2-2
CASSPQSNRGAGELFF
TGTGCCAGCTCACCACAATCGAACAGGGGGGCCGGGGAGCTGTTTTTT
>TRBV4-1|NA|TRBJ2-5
CASSQGLQETQYF
TGCGCCAGCAGCCAGGGACTGCAAGAGACCCAGTACTTC
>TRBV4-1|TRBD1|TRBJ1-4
CASSQQGAATLNEKLFF
TGCGCCAGCAGCCAGCAGGGGGCGGCCACCCTTAATGAAAAACTGTTTTTT
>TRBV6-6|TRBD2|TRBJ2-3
CASSGLAGGTDTQYF
TGTGCCAGCAGTGGACTAGCTGGCGGCACAGATACGCAGTATTTT
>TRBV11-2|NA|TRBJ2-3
CASSRDWVSQDTQYF
TGTGCCAGCAGCCGGGACTGGGTTTCCCAAGATACGCAGTATTTT
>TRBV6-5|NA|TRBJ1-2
CATLRGGINYGYTF
TGTGCCACCCTACGAGGAGGGATTAACTATGGCTACACCTTC
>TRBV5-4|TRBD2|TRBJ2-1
CASSSGTSPGTYEQFF
TGTGCCAGCAGCTCGGGGACTAGCCCAGGCACCTACGAGCAGTTCTTC
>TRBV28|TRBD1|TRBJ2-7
CASSLVTGGNYEQYF
TGTGCCAGCAGTTTAGTGACAGGGGGTAACTACGAGCAGTACTTC
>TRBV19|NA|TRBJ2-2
CASSEGNGELFF
TGTGCCAGTAGTGAGGGCAACGGGGAGCTGTTTTTT
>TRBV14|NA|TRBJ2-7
CASSLGRDPLDEQYF
TGTGCCAGCAGCCTCGGGAGAGATCCTTTGGACGAGCAGTACTTC
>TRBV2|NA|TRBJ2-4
CASGIGGARNIQYF
TGTGCCAGCGGGATCGGAGGGGCCAGAAACATTCAGTACTTC
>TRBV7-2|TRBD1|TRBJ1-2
CASSPGQGSIGYTF
TGTGCCAGCAGCCCCGGACAGGGGTCGATAGGCTACACCTTC
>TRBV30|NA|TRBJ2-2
CAWSAGSGELFF
TGTGCCTGGAGTGCAGGGTCCGGGGAGCTGTTTTTT
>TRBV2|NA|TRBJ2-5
CANRDTETQYF
TGTGCCAACCGGGACACGGAGACCCAGTACTTC
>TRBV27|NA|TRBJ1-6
CASMGARNSPLHF
TGTGCCAGCATGGGGGCTCGGAATTCACCCCTCCACTTT